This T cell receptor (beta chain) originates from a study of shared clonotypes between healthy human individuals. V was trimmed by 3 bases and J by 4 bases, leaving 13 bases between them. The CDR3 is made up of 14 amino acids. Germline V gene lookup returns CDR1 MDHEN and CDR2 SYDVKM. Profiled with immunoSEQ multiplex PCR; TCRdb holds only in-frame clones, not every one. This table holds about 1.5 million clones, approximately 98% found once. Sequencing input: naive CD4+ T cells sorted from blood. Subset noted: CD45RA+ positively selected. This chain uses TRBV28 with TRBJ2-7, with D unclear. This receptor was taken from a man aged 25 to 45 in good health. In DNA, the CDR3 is TGTGCCAGCAGTTTCCTCGGCGGCCAATACGAGCAGTACTTC. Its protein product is CASSFLGGQYEQYF.